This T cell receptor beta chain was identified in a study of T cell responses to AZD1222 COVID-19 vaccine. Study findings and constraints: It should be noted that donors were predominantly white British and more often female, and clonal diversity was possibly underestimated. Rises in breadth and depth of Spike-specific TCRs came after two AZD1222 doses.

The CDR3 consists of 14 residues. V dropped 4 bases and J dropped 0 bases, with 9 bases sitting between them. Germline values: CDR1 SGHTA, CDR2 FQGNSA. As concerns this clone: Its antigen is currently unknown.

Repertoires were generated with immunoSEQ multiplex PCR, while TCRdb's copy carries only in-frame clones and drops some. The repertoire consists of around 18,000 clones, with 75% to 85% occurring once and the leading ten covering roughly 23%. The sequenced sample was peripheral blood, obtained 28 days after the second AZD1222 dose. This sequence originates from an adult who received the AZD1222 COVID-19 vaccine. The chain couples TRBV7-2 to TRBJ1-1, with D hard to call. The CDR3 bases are TGTGCCAGCAGCTCGACGAACATGAACACTGAAGCTTTCTTT. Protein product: CASSSTNMNTEAFF.